The rows below give T cell receptor beta chains drawn from one sample of a study of blood T cell repertoires in COVID-19. The repertoire was sequenced with immunoSEQ multiplex PCR; TCRdb's copy has only in-frame clones and lacks some. The table records more than 200,000 clones, around 88% of them present only once. The sequencing sample was made of peripheral blood. These receptors came from a woman in her twenties or thirties with COVID-19, enrolled during active disease. CDR3s include the opening cysteine and the closing phenylalanine or tryptophan. The order of the fields is CDR3 DNA, CDR3 protein, clone size, D gene, J gene, V gene. A D gene is named only where the DNA matches it firmly. Not all rows give a size; the values are once, few, many and, for expanded clones, a class.

CDR3 DNA: TGTGCCATTCGGGACAGCAACCAAGAGACCCAGTACTTC
CDR3 protein: CAIRDSNQETQYF
clone size: .
D gene: TRBD1
J gene: TRBJ2-5
V gene: TRBV24-1

CDR3 DNA: TGTGCCTGGAGTCCCGGACTGAGGGAGGGTACACTGTTTTTT
CDR3 protein: CAWSPGLREGTLFF
clone size: .
D gene: .
J gene: TRBJ1-4
V gene: TRBV30

CDR3 DNA: TGTGCCAGCAGCCAGGGGGACAGGCTTAACTATGGCTACACCTTC
CDR3 protein: CASSQGDRLNYGYTF
clone size: .
D gene: TRBD1
J gene: TRBJ1-2
V gene: TRBV4-2

CDR3 DNA: TGTGCCAGCAGTGATCAACAGGAGGGAGATCAGCCCCAGCATTTT
CDR3 protein: CASSDQQEGDQPQHF
clone size: .
D gene: .
J gene: TRBJ1-5
V gene: TRBV6-1

CDR3 DNA: TGTGCCAGCAGCTTAGGGCAGGTTCCTAGCACAGATACGCAGTATTTT
CDR3 protein: CASSLGQVPSTDTQYF
clone size: few
D gene: .
J gene: TRBJ2-3
V gene: TRBV7-9

CDR3 DNA: TGTGCCAGCAGCTTCGGGACTGGCACAGATACGCAGTATTTT
CDR3 protein: CASSFGTGTDTQYF
clone size: .
D gene: .
J gene: TRBJ2-3
V gene: TRBV7-9

CDR3 DNA: TGTGCCAGCAGCCGGACAGGGAACTCTGGAAACACCATATATTTT
CDR3 protein: CASSRTGNSGNTIYF
clone size: .
D gene: TRBD1
J gene: TRBJ1-3
V gene: TRBV5-5

CDR3 DNA: TGTGCCAGCAGCCAAGATCATGACGGGGGGGCCTATGAGCAGTTCTTC
CDR3 protein: CASSQDHDGGAYEQFF
clone size: .
D gene: TRBD2
J gene: TRBJ2-1
V gene: TRBV4-2

CDR3 DNA: TGCAGTGCTAATGAGGGTCCGGGTAATTCACCCCTCCACTTT
CDR3 protein: CSANEGPGNSPLHF
clone size: .
D gene: .
J gene: TRBJ1-6
V gene: TRBV20-1

CDR3 DNA: TGTGCCAGCAGCGGGGGCCGACAGGGGTGGGCAGATACGCAGTATTTT
CDR3 protein: CASSGGRQGWADTQYF
clone size: .
D gene: TRBD1
J gene: TRBJ2-3
V gene: TRBV6-6

CDR3 DNA: TGCGCCAGCAGCCAAGGTACGGGTGGGGCCAACGTCCTGACTTTC
CDR3 protein: CASSQGTGGANVLTF
clone size: .
D gene: .
J gene: TRBJ2-6
V gene: TRBV4-3

CDR3 DNA: TGCAGCGTTGAGGTCCCGAGGTCCGGGAGACCAGCAATGGAGCAGTTCTTC
CDR3 protein: CSVEVPRSGRPAMEQFF
clone size: .
D gene: .
J gene: TRBJ2-1
V gene: TRBV29-1

CDR3 DNA: TGTGCCAGCAGCTCGGGAGGGAACTATGGCTACACCTTC
CDR3 protein: CASSSGGNYGYTF
clone size: .
D gene: .
J gene: TRBJ1-2
V gene: TRBV5-5

CDR3 DNA: TGTGCCAGTAGCACCAGGGGGCCGATGAACACTGAAGCTTTCTTT
CDR3 protein: CASSTRGPMNTEAFF
clone size: once
D gene: TRBD1
J gene: TRBJ1-1
V gene: TRBV19

CDR3 DNA: TGTGCCAGCAGTCAAGGGGTGGGCTACGAGCAGTACTTC
CDR3 protein: CASSQGVGYEQYF
clone size: .
D gene: .
J gene: TRBJ2-7
V gene: TRBV28

CDR3 DNA: TGTGCCAGCAGCCCCGACAGTAACTATGGCTACACCTTC
CDR3 protein: CASSPDSNYGYTF
clone size: .
D gene: .
J gene: TRBJ1-2
V gene: TRBV6-5

CDR3 DNA: TGTGCCAGCAGCCCTCTGGGAGGCACTTTGAACACTGAAGCTTTCTTT
CDR3 protein: CASSPLGGTLNTEAFF
clone size: .
D gene: .
J gene: TRBJ1-1
V gene: TRBV6-2/TRBV6-3

CDR3 DNA: TGTGCCAGCAGCTTCGGACAGCATTTTGAAGCTTTCTTT
CDR3 protein: CASSFGQHFEAFF
clone size: .
D gene: .
J gene: TRBJ1-1
V gene: TRBV11-2

CDR3 DNA: TGTGCCAGCAGTCTAAGGGGCTACGAGCAGTACTTC
CDR3 protein: CASSLRGYEQYF
clone size: .
D gene: .
J gene: TRBJ2-7
V gene: TRBV6-2/TRBV6-3